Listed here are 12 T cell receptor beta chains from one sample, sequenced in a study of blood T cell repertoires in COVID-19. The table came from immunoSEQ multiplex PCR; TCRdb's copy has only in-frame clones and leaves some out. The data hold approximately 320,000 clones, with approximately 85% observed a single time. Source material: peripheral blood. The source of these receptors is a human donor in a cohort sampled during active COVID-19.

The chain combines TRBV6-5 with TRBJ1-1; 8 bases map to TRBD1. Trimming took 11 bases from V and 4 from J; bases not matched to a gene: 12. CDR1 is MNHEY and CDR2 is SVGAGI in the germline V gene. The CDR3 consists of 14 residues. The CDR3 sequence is CAGIPGGPATEAFF. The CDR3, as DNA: TGTGCCGGCATCCCAGGGGGCCCGGCCACTGAAGCTTTCTTT.

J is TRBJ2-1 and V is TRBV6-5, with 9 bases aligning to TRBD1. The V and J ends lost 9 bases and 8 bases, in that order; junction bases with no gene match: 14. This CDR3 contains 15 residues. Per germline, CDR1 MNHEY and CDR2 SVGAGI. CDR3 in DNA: TGTGCCAGTACGAGCTCGGGACAGGGCAAGCATGAGCAGTTCTTC. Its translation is CASTSSGQGKHEQFF.

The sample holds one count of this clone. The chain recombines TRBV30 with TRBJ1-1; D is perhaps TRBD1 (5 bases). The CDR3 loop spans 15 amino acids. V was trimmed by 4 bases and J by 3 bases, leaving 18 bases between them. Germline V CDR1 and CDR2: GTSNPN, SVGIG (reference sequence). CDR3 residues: CAWTGFGRGYTEAFF. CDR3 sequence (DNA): TGTGCCTGGACAGGGTTTGGGAGGGGTTACACTGAAGCTTTCTTT.

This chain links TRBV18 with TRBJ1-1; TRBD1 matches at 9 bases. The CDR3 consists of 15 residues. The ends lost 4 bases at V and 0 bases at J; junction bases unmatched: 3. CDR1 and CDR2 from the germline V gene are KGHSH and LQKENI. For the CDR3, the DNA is TGTGCCAGCTCACGCCGGGACAGGGTGAACACTGAAGCTTTCTTT. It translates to CASSRRDRVNTEAFF.

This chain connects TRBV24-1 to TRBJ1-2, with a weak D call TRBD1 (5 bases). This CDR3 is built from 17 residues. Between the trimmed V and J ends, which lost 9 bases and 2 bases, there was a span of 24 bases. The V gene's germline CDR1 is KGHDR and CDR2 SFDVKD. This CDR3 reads CATSAGSLGVTNYGYTF. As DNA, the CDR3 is TGTGCCACCTCGGCTGGTAGTCTAGGGGTCACAAACTATGGCTACACCTTC.

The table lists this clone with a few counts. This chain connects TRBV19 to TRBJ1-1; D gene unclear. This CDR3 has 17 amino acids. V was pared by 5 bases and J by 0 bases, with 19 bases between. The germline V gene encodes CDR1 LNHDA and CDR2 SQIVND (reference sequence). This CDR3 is CASSRGSLGSMNTEAFF. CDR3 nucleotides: TGTGCCAGTAGTCGGGGTAGTTTAGGCAGTATGAACACTGAAGCTTTCTTT.

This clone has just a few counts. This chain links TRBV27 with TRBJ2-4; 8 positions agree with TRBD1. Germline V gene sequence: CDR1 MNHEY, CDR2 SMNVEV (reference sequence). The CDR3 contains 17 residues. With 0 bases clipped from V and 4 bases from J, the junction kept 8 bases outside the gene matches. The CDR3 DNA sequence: TGTGCCAGCAGTTTATCGAGGACAGGGCAGTCAAAAAACATTCAGTACTTC. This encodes CASSLSRTGQSKNIQYF.

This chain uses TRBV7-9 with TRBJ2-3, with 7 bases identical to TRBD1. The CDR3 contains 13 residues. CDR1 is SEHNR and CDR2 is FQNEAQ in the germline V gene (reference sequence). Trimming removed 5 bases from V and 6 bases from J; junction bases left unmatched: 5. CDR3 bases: TGTGCCAGCAGCACGGACAGGTCGGATACGCAGTATTTT. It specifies CASSTDRSDTQYF.

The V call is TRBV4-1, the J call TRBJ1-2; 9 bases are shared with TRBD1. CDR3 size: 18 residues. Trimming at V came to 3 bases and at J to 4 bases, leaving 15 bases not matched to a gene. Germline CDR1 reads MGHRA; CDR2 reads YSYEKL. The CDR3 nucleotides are TGCGCCAGCAGCCACAGGGTACAGGGGGCGCGGGTAGGCTATGGCTACACCTTC. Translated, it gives CASSHRVQGARVGYGYTF.

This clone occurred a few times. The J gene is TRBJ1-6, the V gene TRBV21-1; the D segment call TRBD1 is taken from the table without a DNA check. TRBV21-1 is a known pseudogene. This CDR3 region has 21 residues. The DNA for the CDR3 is TGTGCCAGCACCAAATGGCAGGGGAATCTCTCATTGAGCTCCTATAATTCACCCCTCCACTTT. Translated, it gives CASTKWQGNLSLSSYNSPLHF.

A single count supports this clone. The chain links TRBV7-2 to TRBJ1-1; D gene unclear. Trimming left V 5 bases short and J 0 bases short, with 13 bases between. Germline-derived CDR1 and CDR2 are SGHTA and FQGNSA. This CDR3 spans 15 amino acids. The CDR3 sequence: CASSKMGRMNTEAFF. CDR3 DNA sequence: TGTGCCAGCAGCAAAATGGGCAGAATGAACACTGAAGCTTTCTTT.

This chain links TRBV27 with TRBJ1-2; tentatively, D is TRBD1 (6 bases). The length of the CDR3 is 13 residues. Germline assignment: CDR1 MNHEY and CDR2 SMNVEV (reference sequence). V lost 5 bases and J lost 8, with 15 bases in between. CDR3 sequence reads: CASSQGGGEGYTF. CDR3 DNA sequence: TGTGCCAGCAGTCAAGGCGGGGGCGAAGGCTACACCTTC.